A selection of T cell receptor beta chains follows, all from one sample in a study of T cell repertoires in cytomegalovirus infection. TCRdb reprocessed the reads via MiXCR and lists one record per CDR3 protein. Of around 260,000 distinct CDR3 sequences detected, over 20% appear once; the ten largest clones hold approximately 15%. The specimen sequenced was PBMCs. The receptors were gathered from a human donor in good health (CMV status not recorded). Some clones in this sample may be carry-over from other donors' samples. CDR3s include the opening cysteine and the closing phenylalanine or tryptophan. D genes are given only for firm matches. Clone size is stated in some rows and not others, as once, few, many or a class when expanded.

>.|TRBJ2-3|TRBV9|.
TGTGCCAGCAGCGTAGAACTGCCTAGCACAGATACGCAGTATTTT
CASSVELPSTDTQYF
>.|TRBJ1-4|TRBV20-1|few
TGCAGTGGGGGCAGCGGAGAAAAACTGTTTTTT
CSGGSGEKLFF
>.|TRBJ1-1|TRBV7-3|.
TGTGCCAGCAGCTTAGGGTGGGGGGGAAACACTGAAGCTTTCTTT
CASSLGWGGNTEAFF
>.|TRBJ1-2|TRBV5-4|.
TGTGCCAGCAGCTTGGTGTGGGGGACGGGAGATTATGGCTACACCTTC
CASSLVWGTGDYGYTF
>.|TRBJ2-1|TRBV6-1|few
TGTGCCAGCAGTGTTATGAAGTCCTACAATGAGCAGTTCTTC
CASSVMKSYNEQFF
>.|TRBJ1-2|TRBV16|.
TGTGCCAGCAGCCAAACCGGGCCCGTCTCTTATGGCTACACCTTC
CASSQTGPVSYGYTF
>.|TRBJ2-3|TRBV7-9|few
TGTGCCAGCAGCTTAGGTTCCCGGGAGTCGGATACGCAGTATTTT
CASSLGSRESDTQYF
>.|TRBJ2-3|TRBV7-2|.
TGTGCCAGCAGCTTATTGCGGGGCACAGATACGCAGTATTTT
CASSLLRGTDTQYF
>.|TRBJ2-1|TRBV29-1|.
TGCAGCGTCCCCAGGCAGTACAATGAGCAGTTCTTC
CSVPRQYNEQFF
>TRBD1|TRBJ2-1|TRBV28|.
TGTGCCAGCAGTCGGAACCGGGACAGGGTTAAGAATGAGCAGTTCTTC
CASSRNRDRVKNEQFF
>.|TRBJ1-4|TRBV12-3/TRBV12-4|.
TGTGCCAGCAGCCCACGCGGTGCGGGAAAACTGTTTTTT
CASSPRGAGKLFF
>.|TRBJ1-5|TRBV15|.
TGTGCCACCAGCAGAGATGGGGCCATGGATCAGCCCCAGCATTTT
CATSRDGAMDQPQHF
>TRBD1|TRBJ1-5|TRBV5-4|few
TGTGCCAGCAGCTTGGGCGGGGACAGGGACCAGCCCCAGCATTTT
CASSLGGDRDQPQHF
>.|TRBJ2-3|TRBV24-1|many
TGTGCCACCGAGGGGGACGGGACAGATACGCAGTATTTT
CATEGDGTDTQYF
>TRBD2|TRBJ2-7|TRBV7-2|many
TGTGCCAGCAGCCGAGCGGGGTACGAGCAGTACTTC
CASSRAGYEQYF
>TRBD1|TRBJ2-2|TRBV11-2|few
TGTGCCAGCAGCTCGGGACGACAGGGAGTGGCCGGGGAGCTGTTTTTT
CASSSGRQGVAGELFF
>.|TRBJ1-5|TRBV7-2|many
TGTGCCAGCAGCTTGAGGAGTGGATCCGATCAGCCCCAGCATTTT
CASSLRSGSDQPQHF
>.|TRBJ1-5|TRBV28|.
TGTGCCAGCAGTCCTACCGGAGCTGGGAAGCCCCAGCATTTT
CASSPTGAGKPQHF
>.|TRBJ1-5|TRBV5-1|.
TGCGCCAGCAGACGGGACGTCGGTGAGCCCCAGCATTTT
CASRRDVGEPQHF
>.|TRBJ2-3|TRBV5-6|.
TGTGCCAGCAGCTTACGGGAACGGGCTGGAGATACGCAGTATTTT
CASSLRERAGDTQYF
>.|TRBJ2-1|TRBV6-5|.
TGTGCCAGCAGTTACGGGTTATCTCTCTACAATGAGCAGTTCTTC
CASSYGLSLYNEQFF
>.|TRBJ2-7|TRBV12-3/TRBV12-4|few
TGTGCCAGCAGTTTAAACCGTGAATCGAACGAGCAGTACTTC
CASSLNRESNEQYF
>TRBD1|TRBJ1-1|TRBV6-1|few
TGTGCCAGCGCGGGACAGCAGGGCACTGAAGCTTTCTTT
CASAGQQGTEAFF
>.|TRBJ2-7|TRBV19|few
TGTGCCAGTAGACCCTCCGCGGGGCCTCTCTTCAAGCAGTACTTC
CASRPSAGPLFKQYF
>TRBD1|TRBJ2-7|TRBV7-9|many
TGTGCCAGCAGCCCGGATTGGGACAGGGGCTACGAGCAGTACTTC
CASSPDWDRGYEQYF
>.|TRBJ2-3|TRBV3-1|few
TGTGCCAGCAGCCAAGGGCCGGGACTAGATACGCAGTATTTT
CASSQGPGLDTQYF
>TRBD2|TRBJ2-3|TRBV9|.
TGTGCCAGCAGCGGGACTAGCCGCCACACAGATACGCAGTATTTT
CASSGTSRHTDTQYF
>.|TRBJ1-1|TRBV5-1|few
TGCGCCAGCAGCTTGGTTTTCGGCACTGAAGCTTTCTTT
CASSLVFGTEAFF
>.|TRBJ1-1|TRBV28|many
TGTGCCAGCAGGTTAAACGGACGCCGGGACGCTTTCTTT
CASRLNGRRDAFF